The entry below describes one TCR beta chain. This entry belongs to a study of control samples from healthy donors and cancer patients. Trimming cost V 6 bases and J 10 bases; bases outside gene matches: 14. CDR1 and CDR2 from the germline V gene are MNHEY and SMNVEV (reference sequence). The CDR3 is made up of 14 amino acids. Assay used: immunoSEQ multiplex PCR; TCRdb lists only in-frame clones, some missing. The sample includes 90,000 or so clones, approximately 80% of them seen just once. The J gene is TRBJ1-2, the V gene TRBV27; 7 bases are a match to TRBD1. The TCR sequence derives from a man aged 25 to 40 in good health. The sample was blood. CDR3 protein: CASRPRQGALSYTF. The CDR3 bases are TGTGCCAGCAGACCGAGACAGGGCGCGCTCTCCTACACCTTC.